This TCR beta chain was observed in a study of blood T cell repertoires in COVID-19. Background on the study: The samples span acute and convalescent COVID-19 from the United States, Italy and Spain. T cells, B-cell-depleted T cells, or PBMCs provided the cDNA or gDNA that served as material.

Methods used by the authors: Reference gene primer amplification gave nucleated cell count estimates. The data were produced by immunoSEQ multiplex PCR, yet TCRdb's version contains in-frame clones alone and is incomplete. D and trimming come from the DNA, and the V and J calls and clone size come from that table. Among fewer than 250,000 clones listed, roughly 94% were seen once. V trimming: 8 bases; J trimming: 0 bases; junction bases outside the gene matches: 3. Germline CDR1 and CDR2: ENHRY and SYGVKD. The CDR3 runs 14 residues. This chain uses TRBV10-3 with TRBJ2-1; 8 bases agree with TRBD2. The origin of this receptor is a young man with acute or convalescent COVID-19. The specimen sequenced was peripheral blood. In nucleotides, the CDR3 is TGTGCCATCCAGCGGGGGAGCTCCTACAATGAGCAGTTCTTC. It yields the protein CAIQRGSSYNEQFF.